The 20 T cell receptor beta chains reported below all come from one sample, sequenced in a study of CD8 T cells in Susac syndrome. RNA in amounts of roughly 0.45 to 1 ug was reverse transcribed with random hexamers. Each CDR3 protein is one row after TCRdb ran MiXCR on the immunoSEQ multiplex PCR reads. The repertoire holds over 350,000 distinct CDR3 sequences, with 85% to 90% as singletons. The specimen sequenced was CD8+ T cells from PBMCs. These receptors were collected from a human donor with multiple sclerosis.

The chain recombines TRBV10-2 with TRBJ1-2, with D hard to call. V lost 5 bases and J 4 bases, leaving 5 bases between the germline ends. The CDR3 loop spans 11 amino acids. Germline values: CDR1 WSHSY, CDR2 SAAADI. The CDR3 spells CASSTIYGYTF. For the CDR3, the DNA is TGCGCCAGCAGTACCATCTATGGCTACACCTTC.

The rearrangement uses TRBV4-1 and TRBJ2-6; D is perhaps TRBD2 (8 bases). This CDR3 comprises 20 residues. V lost 4 bases and J lost 0, with 22 bases in between. CDR1 is MGHRA, CDR2 YSYEKL, per germline. The CDR3 sequence: CASSPPRGGTAASGANVLTF. Here the CDR3 DNA reads TGCGCCAGCAGCCCGCCCCGCGGGGGGACAGCCGCCTCTGGGGCCAACGTCCTGACTTTC.

The chain couples TRBV7-2 to TRBJ1-6; no clear D gene. V was clipped by 1 base and J by 7 bases, with 8 bases between them. This CDR3 has 14 amino acids. The germline V gene has CDR1 SGHTA and CDR2 FQGNSA. The CDR3 protein is CASSLEYGNSPLHF. In DNA, the CDR3 is TGTGCCAGCAGCTTAGAGTATGGGAATTCACCCCTCCACTTT.

This chain joins TRBV7-3 and TRBJ2-3, with D perhaps TRBD2 (5 bases). The germline V and J ends were trimmed by 0 bases and 3 bases, with 10 bases remaining between them. The CDR3 consists of 15 residues. The germline CDR1 and CDR2 sequences are SGHTA and FQGTGA. DNA for the CDR3: TGTGCCAGCAGCTTAACTGGGGAGTTGACAGATACGCAGTATTTT. This gives the protein CASSLTGELTDTQYF. The whole variable domain, remainder taken from reference TRBV7-3 and TRBJ2-3, is GAGVSQTPSNKVTEKGKYVELRCDPISGHTALYWYRQSLGQGPEFLIYFQGTGAADDSGLPNDRFFAVRPEGSVSTLKIQRTERGDSAVYLCASSLTGELTDTQYFGPGTRLTVL.

The sample holds a few counts of this clonotype. This chain links TRBV6-4 with TRBJ2-7; D not resolved. Trimming removed 2 bases from V and 0 bases from J, with 8 bases in between. The germline V gene encodes CDR1 MRHNA and CDR2 SNTAGT. The CDR3 is made up of 14 amino acids. This CDR3 reads CASSDVPGSYEQYF. CDR3 DNA sequence: TGTGCCAGCAGTGACGTACCGGGCTCCTACGAGCAGTACTTC.

The V and J genes are TRBV12-3 or TRBV12-4 and TRBJ2-1; TRBD2 is a possible D gene (6 bases). The CDR3 extends over 16 amino acids. The V end was cut by 6 bases, the J end by 0 bases, with 15 bases between. As DNA, the CDR3 is TGTGCCAGCAGCCCGATCTTAGCGGACTCCTACAATGAGCAGTTCTTC. Its protein product is CASSPILADSYNEQFF.

The chain links TRBV27 to TRBJ1-5; TRBD1 agrees at 9 bases. J lost 1 base, V lost 7 bases, and 5 bases had no gene match. The CDR3 extends over 15 amino acids. CDR1 and CDR2 (germline): MNHEY, SMNVEV (reference sequence). Here the CDR3 reads CASTSTGGSNQPQHF. CDR3 in DNA: TGTGCCAGCACCTCGACAGGGGGGAGCAATCAGCCCCAGCATTTT.

The chain carries TRBV2 and TRBJ2-3; TRBD1 or TRBD2 may be the D gene (7 bases each). Trimming took off 6 bases at V and 4 bases at J, with 23 bases between the two ends. Germline V gene sequence: CDR1 SNHLY, CDR2 FYNNEI. There are 17 residues in the CDR3. The CDR3 here is CASSFSGTVSWADTQYF. The CDR3 nucleotides are TGTGCCAGCAGCTTCAGCGGGACAGTCAGTTGGGCAGATACGCAGTATTTT.

The V and J genes are TRBV2 and TRBJ2-3; TRBD2 matches at 9 bases. The germline V gene has CDR1 SNHLY and CDR2 FYNNEI. Losses at the gene ends were 2 bases for V and 3 bases for J; bases not matched to a gene: 3. The length of the CDR3 is 15 residues. In DNA form, the CDR3 reads TGTGCCAGCAGTGAAATAGCGGGGGTAACAGATACGCAGTATTTT. This gives the protein CASSEIAGVTDTQYF.

The V gene is TRBV4-1, the J gene TRBJ1-1; D uncertain. V was pared by 0 bases and J by 8 bases, with 10 bases between. CDR1 is MGHRA and CDR2 is YSYEKL in the germline V gene. The CDR3 totals 13 residues. CDR3 in amino acids: CASSQERSVEAFF. CDR3 coding DNA: TGCGCCAGCAGCCAAGAGCGCTCAGTAGAAGCTTTCTTT.

This chain connects TRBV19 to TRBJ1-3; TRBD1 might be the D (5 bases). Germline V gene sequence: CDR1 LNHDA, CDR2 SQIVND (reference sequence). This CDR3 is 15 amino acids long. V gave up 7 bases and J gave up 8 bases, with 21 bases separating them. CDR3 protein: CASTDLVGGPDTIYF. As DNA, the CDR3 is TGTGCCAGTACCGATCTGGTCGGGGGACCGGACACCATATATTTT.

V usage is TRBV2 and J usage is TRBJ1-2; weak D call: TRBD1 (5 bases). Germline V gene lookup returns CDR1 SNHLY and CDR2 FYNNEI. V lost 2 bases, J lost 6 bases, and 25 bases lay in between. The CDR3 is made up of 18 amino acids. The CDR3 nucleotides are TGTGCCAGCAGTGAAATGGTTGGGGCGACAGCCACTAGTAATGGCTACACCTTC. This encodes CASSEMVGATATSNGYTF.

V usage is TRBV6-5 and J usage is TRBJ2-7; perhaps TRBD2 as D (6 bases). This CDR3 comprises 14 residues. Germline-derived CDR1 and CDR2 are MNHEY and SVGAGI. V was trimmed by 6 bases and J by 5 bases, leaving 17 bases between them. The CDR3 loop is CASSPIGTSNEQYF. CDR3 coding DNA: TGTGCCAGCAGCCCCATCGGGACTTCCAACGAGCAGTACTTC.

CDR3 protein: CASSQPGGEQFF. The CDR3 DNA reads as TGTGCCAGCAGCCAACCAGGTGGTGAGCAGTTCTTC. The genes are TRBV11-2 and TRBJ2-1, with D unclear. Germline V lookup: CDR1 SGHAT, CDR2 FQNNGV. Trimming took off 5 bases at V and 9 bases at J, with 11 bases between the two ends. The CDR3 extends over 12 amino acids.

V usage is TRBV6-1 and J usage is TRBJ2-7, with 8 bases lining up with TRBD1. The germline CDR1 and CDR2 sequences are MNHNS and SASEGT. The CDR3 extends over 12 amino acids. The V segment lost 11 bases and the J segment 7 bases; nucleotides outside the gene matches: 10. CDR3 in DNA: TGTGCCGTAGGACAGGGACCCTGGGAGCAGTACTTC. It codes for CAVGQGPWEQYF.

The chain combines TRBV24-1 with TRBJ2-2, with TRBD2 matching over 8 bases. V dropped 3 bases and J dropped 6; count of bases not matched to a gene: 8. The CDR3 contains 16 residues. CDR1 and CDR2 (germline): KGHDR, SFDVKD. In DNA form, the CDR3 reads TGTGCCACCAGTGATGGAACGAGCGGGAGTCCCGGGGAGCTGTTTTTT. It yields the protein CATSDGTSGSPGELFF.

The V and J genes are TRBV27 and TRBJ2-1, with TRBD2 matching 10 bases. The CDR3 consists of 17 residues. Germline V gene data show CDR1 as MNHEY and CDR2 as SMNVEV (reference sequence). J was trimmed by 6 bases and V by 5 bases; bases with no gene match: 13. CDR3: CASSLILAGVTLNEQFF. CDR3 nucleotide sequence: TGTGCCAGCAGTCTCATCCTAGCGGGAGTCACCCTCAATGAGCAGTTCTTC.

The chain joins TRBV6-4 to TRBJ1-5; TRBD1 agrees at 12 bases. Germline V lookup: CDR1 MRHNA, CDR2 SNTAGT. The CDR3 covers 20 residues. The J segment lost 1 base and the V segment lost 7 bases, leaving 17 bases of the junction unmatched. In DNA, the CDR3 is TGTGCCAGCACGTCCTGGGCCGGGACAGGGGGCCCTCGGAGCAATCAGCCCCAGCATTTT. Translated: CASTSWAGTGGPRSNQPQHF.

The V and J genes are TRBV2 and TRBJ2-3; 9 bases align to TRBD2. The CDR3 consists of 16 residues. The ends lost 7 bases at V and 2 bases at J; junction bases unmatched: 10. Per the germline V gene, CDR1 is SNHLY and CDR2 is FYNNEI. The CDR3 protein is CASNGLAGPSTDTQYF. The CDR3 nucleotides read TGTGCCAGCAATGGCCTAGCGGGGCCGTCCACAGATACGCAGTATTTT.

The chain couples TRBV7-2 to TRBJ2-7; no clear D gene. The CDR3 contains 13 residues. The V and J ends lost 5 bases and 3 bases respectively, with 11 bases between them. Germline CDR1 is SGHTA and CDR2 is FQGNSA. The CDR3 nucleotides are TGTGCCAGCAGCGAGACCTCATTCTACGAGCAGTACTTC. Protein: CASSETSFYEQYF. The full variable domain, in which reference TRBV7-2 and TRBJ2-7 provide the parts outside the CDR3, is GAGVSQSPSNKVTEKGKDVELRCDPISGHTALYWYRQSLGQGLEFLIYFQGNSAPDKSGLPSDRFSAERTGGSVSTLTIQRTQQEDSAVYLCASSETSFYEQYFGPGTRLTVT.